Each of the 17 T cell receptor beta chains below was sequenced from the same sample in a study of blood T cells in healthy people across ages. Alongside a J-beta primer mix, a sample-barcoded 5' primer served in a second PCR lasting about 7 to 11 cycles. TCRdb re-called the 5' RACE reads with MiXCR, one entry per CDR3 protein. The data hold approximately 900,000 distinct CDR3 sequences, with roughly 28% observed a single time. A further study also used this sample, focusing on T cells of mothers and their children.

The sequencing sample was made of blood. Every receptor here comes from a woman aged 40 to 50 in good health.

This clonotype was seen a handful of times. V gene TRBV3-1 combines with J gene TRBJ2-3; D gene uncertain. CDR3 length equals 16 residues. With 0 bases removed from V and 0 bases from J, the gap between germline ends came to 10 bases. Germline loops: CDR1 LGHDT, CDR2 YNNKEL (reference sequence). The chain's CDR3 is CASSQEEPASTDTQYF. The CDR3 DNA reads as TGTGCCAGCAGCCAAGAAGAGCCAGCTAGCACAGATACGCAGTATTTT.

This clonotype was detected only a few times. V usage is TRBV20-1 and J usage is TRBJ2-1; the D is unclear. V lost 5 bases and J lost 1, with 15 bases in between. The CDR3 totals 15 residues. The germline V gene encodes CDR1 DFQATT and CDR2 SNEGSKA (reference sequence). Here the CDR3 DNA reads TGCAGTGCTCCGGACGTACAAAGGTCCTACAATGAGCAGTTCTTC. Protein sequence: CSAPDVQRSYNEQFF.

This clonotype was seen only a few times. This chain links TRBV3-1 with TRBJ2-5, with D tentatively TRBD1 (6 bases). This CDR3 has 16 residues. Germline CDR1 reads LGHDT; CDR2 reads YNNKEL (reference sequence). The V gene lost 2 bases and the J gene lost 2 bases, with 15 bases spanning the gap. The CDR3 protein is CASSQPLIDRQETQYF. CDR3 DNA: TGTGCCAGCAGCCAACCCCTCATCGACAGGCAAGAGACCCAGTACTTC.

This clonotype was counted a single time. This rearrangement joins TRBV4-3 to TRBJ1-1; 10 nucleotides align to TRBD1. Germline values: CDR1 LGHNA, CDR2 YSLEER. The ends lost 0 bases at V and 1 base at J; junction bases unmatched: 11. The CDR3 spans 19 residues. CDR3 residues: CASSQDVKDRGGKNTEAFF. The CDR3 bases are TGCGCCAGCAGCCAAGATGTGAAGGACAGGGGGGGTAAGAACACTGAAGCTTTCTTT.

This clonotype was detected ten times or more. The rearrangement joins TRBV11-2 to TRBJ1-4, with D perhaps matching TRBD1 (5 bases). Germline CDR1 reads SGHAT; CDR2 reads FQNNGV. V was shortened by 1 base and J by 4 bases, with 10 bases between the two germline ends. CDR3 length: 15 residues. This CDR3 is CASSLGQLNNEKLFF. The CDR3 nucleotides read TGTGCCAGCAGCTTAGGACAGCTGAATAATGAAAAACTGTTTTTT.

V usage is TRBV25-1 and J usage is TRBJ2-3; D perhaps matches TRBD1 (6 bases). The CDR3 is made up of 14 amino acids. V shed 4 bases and J shed 3 bases, with 11 bases lying between them. Germline CDR1 MGHDK, CDR2 SYGVNS. Written as DNA, the CDR3 is TGTGCCAGCAGTGGCCCCGGACAGACAGATACGCAGTATTTT. Translating gives CASSGPGQTDTQYF.

A note on this clonotype: This likely comes from a read error, as the CDR3 has no conserved phenylalanine or tryptophan at its end. CDR3 region: CASSIPGTGNYEQYS. The CDR3 nucleotides are TGTGCCAGCAGTATCCCCGGGACAGGGAACTACGAGCAGTACTCC. The chain carries TRBV6-1 and TRBJ2-7, with 9 bases fitting TRBD1. Germline CDR1 is MNHNS and CDR2 is SASEGT. V gave up 5 bases and J gave up 3 bases; unmatched junction bases: 8. The CDR3 has 15 residues.

This clonotype has just a few counts. This chain links TRBV5-4 with TRBJ2-2; D call uncertain. Germline values: CDR1 SGHNT, CDR2 YYREEE (reference sequence). The CDR3 has 14 amino acids. Trimming took off 4 bases at V and 1 base at J, with 8 bases between the two ends. This chain's CDR3 is CASSGSKNTGELFF. The DNA of the CDR3 is TGTGCCAGCAGCGGTTCAAAGAACACCGGGGAGCTGTTTTTT. Looking up the rest from reference TRBV5-4 and TRBJ2-2 gives the full variable domain: ETGVTQSPTHLIKTRGQQVTLRCSSQSGHNTVSWYQQALGQGPQFIFQYYREEENGRGNFPPRFSGLQFPNYSSELNVNALELDDSALYLCASSGSKNTGELFFGEGSRLTVL.

V is TRBV11-2 and J is TRBJ2-3; possibly TRBD2 for D (5 bases). From germline, CDR1 is SGHAT and CDR2 FQNNGV. The germline V and J ends were trimmed by 6 bases and 2 bases, with 15 bases remaining between them. CDR3 length: 15 residues. Here the CDR3 DNA reads TGTGCCAGCAGGCGCCCGGGAAAAAACACAGATACGCAGTATTTT. Amino acids: CASRRPGKNTDTQYF.

The genes are TRBV2 and TRBJ2-1; D gene ambiguous. The V end lost 6 bases, the J end lost 2 bases, and 17 bases lay between the germline ends. The germline gives CDR1 SNHLY, CDR2 FYNNEI. CDR3 length: 16 amino acids. CDR3 protein: CASSLLPMGPYNEQFF. Here the CDR3 DNA reads TGTGCCAGCAGCCTCTTACCGATGGGCCCCTACAATGAGCAGTTCTTC.

This clonotype was found a few times. The chain recombines TRBV7-3 with TRBJ2-5; possible D gene TRBD2, 6 bases. CDR1 is SGHTA and CDR2 is FQGTGA in the germline V gene. Between the trimmed V and J ends, which lost 2 bases and 2 bases, there was a span of 12 bases. This CDR3 is built from 15 residues. CDR3 region: CASSLGFSGQETQYF. The DNA for the CDR3 is TGTGCCAGCAGCTTAGGTTTTAGCGGACAAGAGACCCAGTACTTC.

This clonotype was recorded a few times. The chain has TRBV7-9 and TRBJ2-7; D is undetermined. V lost 0 bases and J lost 0, with 18 bases in between. The CDR3 length is 18 residues. Per germline, CDR1 SEHNR and CDR2 FQNEAQ (reference sequence). In DNA, the CDR3 is TGTGCCAGCAGCTTAGCGTTAGTTGTAGTCCATAACTCCTACGAGCAGTACTTC. Amino acids: CASSLALVVVHNSYEQYF.

The chain has TRBV7-9 and TRBJ2-2; 7 bases align to TRBD1. The CDR3 is made up of 18 amino acids. The J segment lost 2 bases and the V segment lost 4 bases, leaving 13 bases of the junction unmatched. CDR1 and CDR2 (germline): SEHNR, FQNEAQ (reference sequence). The CDR3 DNA reads TGTGCCAGCAGCTATGGACCGGGACAGAAAATTAACACCGGGGAGCTGTTTTTT. Its protein product is CASSYGPGQKINTGELFF.

This clonotype was counted a few times. The gene calls are TRBV10-3 and TRBJ2-2, with 8 bases identical to TRBD1. The CDR3 extends over 14 amino acids. The germline V gene has CDR1 ENHRY and CDR2 SYGVKD. V lost 11 bases, J lost 5 bases, and 10 bases stayed unmatched. CDR3 DNA: TGTGCCGTAAGGACAGGGCTGGTTACCGGGGAGCTGTTTTTT. It specifies CAVRTGLVTGELFF.

This clonotype was found a few times. This may stem from a read error, because a much larger clone lies one nucleotide away. This sequence joins TRBV24-1 and TRBJ2-7, with 7 bases identical to TRBD2. This CDR3 is built from 11 residues. CDR1 is KGHDR, CDR2 SFDVKD, per germline. The V and J ends lost 9 bases and 3 bases, in that order; junction bases with no gene match: 1. CDR3 in amino acids: CATGRGYEQYF. DNA of the CDR3: TGTGCCACCGGGAGGGGCTACGAGCAGTACTTC.

This clonotype was detected many times. The chain combines TRBV4-1 with TRBJ2-5, with TRBD2 matching over 10 bases. This CDR3 comprises 17 residues. CDR1 is MGHRA and CDR2 is YSYEKL in the germline V gene. V shed 5 bases, J shed 6 bases, and the junction held 15 bases outside the gene matches. The CDR3 sequence: CASSDLSGGVSRKTQYF. CDR3 in DNA: TGCGCCAGCAGCGATTTAAGCGGGGGGGTGAGTAGGAAGACCCAGTACTTC.

This clonotype came up many times. V gene TRBV15 combines with J gene TRBJ2-7; D call uncertain. The germline CDR1 and CDR2 sequences are LNHNV and YYDKDF (reference sequence). V gave up 3 bases and J gave up 6 bases, with 9 bases separating them. The CDR3 length is 12 residues. The CDR3 region has the DNA TGTGCCACCAGCAGCCGACGGGCCGAGCAGTACTTC. Translating it yields CATSSRRAEQYF. Full variable domain (outside the CDR3, taken from reference TRBV15 and TRBJ2-7): DAMVIQNPRYQVTQFGKPVTLSCSQTLNHNVMYWYQQKSSQAPKLLFHYYDKDFNNEADTPDNFQSRRPNTSFCFLDIRSPGLGDTAMYLCATSSRRAEQYFGPGTRLTVT.